Listed here are 25 T cell receptor beta chains from one sample, sequenced in a study of blood T cell repertoires in COVID-19. The table came from immunoSEQ multiplex PCR; TCRdb's copy has only in-frame clones and leaves some out. Counted here are under 400,000 clones, almost 90% occurring once; the ten biggest clones make up approximately 1%. Input material: PBMCs or T cells enriched from blood (not recorded which). The source is a woman in her 30s who had been exposed to COVID-19.

The chain carries TRBV7-3 and TRBJ2-3; D remains unclear. Germline CDR1 reads SGHTA; CDR2 reads FQGTGA. CDR3 length: 13 amino acids. Trimming cost V 2 bases and J 6 bases, with 9 bases left between them. The CDR3 coding sequence is TGTGCCAGCAGCTTAGCGGTCCGGGATACGCAGTATTTT. It is translated as CASSLAVRDTQYF. Using reference TRBV7-3 and TRBJ2-3 for the parts outside the CDR3, the full variable domain is GAGVSQTPSNKVTEKGKYVELRCDPISGHTALYWYRQSLGQGPEFLIYFQGTGAADDSGLPNDRFFAVRPEGSVSTLKIQRTERGDSAVYLCASSLAVRDTQYFGPGTRLTVL.

This chain links TRBV5-4 with TRBJ2-1; 10 bases line up with TRBD1. CDR1 SGHNT and CDR2 YYREEE come from the germline V gene (reference sequence). The V gene end was trimmed by 1 base and the J gene end by 6 bases; junction bases not matched to a gene: 7. This CDR3 has 16 amino acids. CDR3 residues: CASSLTGQGLANEQFF. As DNA, the CDR3 is TGTGCCAGCAGCTTGACGGGACAGGGGCTCGCCAATGAGCAGTTCTTC.

The rearrangement uses TRBV5-6 and TRBJ1-1; TRBD1 might be the D (5 bases). V was clipped by 4 bases and J by 0 bases, with 13 bases between them. Germline values: CDR1 SGHDT, CDR2 YYEEEE. The CDR3 totals 15 residues. The CDR3 loop is CASSRWGGLNTEAFF. DNA for the CDR3: TGTGCCAGCAGCCGCTGGGGGGGTCTGAACACTGAAGCTTTCTTT.

This sequence joins TRBV7-3 and TRBJ2-7, with TRBD2 identical over 13 bases. CDR1 SGHTA and CDR2 FQGTGA come from the germline V gene. CDR3 length: 15 residues. J gave up 5 bases and V 5 bases, and 6 bases lay outside the gene matches. CDR3 region: CASSLGLAGVDEQYF. The CDR3 DNA reads as TGTGCCAGCAGCCTAGGACTAGCGGGAGTAGACGAGCAGTACTTC.

This chain connects TRBV10-1 to TRBJ2-1, with D possibly being TRBD2 (6 bases). V lost 0 bases and J 0 bases, leaving 9 bases between the germline ends. Looked up from germline, CDR1 is WNHNN and CDR2 is SYGVQD (reference sequence). The CDR3 extends over 16 amino acids. The CDR3 is CASSESAGSSYNEQFF. The CDR3 DNA is TGCGCCAGCAGTGAGTCGGCCGGGAGCTCCTACAATGAGCAGTTCTTC.

This chain joins TRBV2 and TRBJ1-5, with a tentative D call TRBD1 (6 bases). The CDR3 extends over 13 amino acids. The V end lost 1 base, the J end lost 5 bases, and 6 bases lay between the germline ends. From germline, CDR1 is SNHLY and CDR2 FYNNEI. Here the CDR3 reads CASSEDRDQPQHF. CDR3 coding DNA: TGTGCCAGCAGTGAAGACAGGGATCAGCCCCAGCATTTT.

This chain links TRBV4-1 with TRBJ2-7; tentatively, D is TRBD2 (6 bases). Germline CDR1 is MGHRA and CDR2 is YSYEKL. Trimming shortened V by 4 bases and J by 0 bases, and 19 bases separated the two germline ends. The CDR3 is 17 amino acids. CDR3 residues: CASSPVMDYPSSYEQYF. The CDR3 DNA is TGCGCCAGCAGCCCCGTTATGGACTACCCCAGCTCCTACGAGCAGTACTTC.

The sample holds one count of this clone. The V call is TRBV11-3, the J call TRBJ1-2; 7 bases are shared with TRBD1. Germline values: CDR1 SGHNT, CDR2 YENEEA. The CDR3 is 15 amino acids. V trimming: 4 bases; J trimming: 2 bases; junction bases outside the gene matches: 7. CDR3 bases: TGTGCCAGCAGCTCGGATTTACAGGGGAACTATGGCTACACCTTC. Amino acid sequence: CASSSDLQGNYGYTF.

The V gene is TRBV28, the J gene TRBJ2-1, with TRBD2 identical over 9 bases. Per the germline V gene, CDR1 is MDHEN and CDR2 is SYDVKM. The CDR3 length is 17 residues. Trimming took 5 bases from V and 6 from J; bases not matched to a gene: 14. The CDR3 loop is CASSPPRGAGGGNEQFF. The CDR3 nucleotides read TGTGCCAGCAGTCCTCCCCGAGGGGCGGGAGGGGGCAATGAGCAGTTCTTC.

The chain couples TRBV28 to TRBJ1-2, with unresolved D. CDR1 is MDHEN, CDR2 SYDVKM, per germline. V was cut by 3 bases and J by 7 bases, with 6 bases left in between. The length of the CDR3 is 11 residues. The DNA for the CDR3 is TGTGCCAGCAGTTTGGGCGTTGGCTACACCTTC. Protein product: CASSLGVGYTF.

A note on this clone: A much larger clone differs by one base, so this may be a read error. J is TRBJ2-1 and V is TRBV10-2; D is perhaps TRBD2 (6 bases). Germline V CDR1 and CDR2: WSHSY, SAAADI. This CDR3 spans 13 amino acids. The V gene lost 6 bases and the J gene lost 2 bases, with 8 bases spanning the gap. The CDR3 region has the DNA TGCGCCAGCAGACTAGCCGCCTACAATGAGCAGTTCTTC. This codes for CASRLAAYNEQFF.

This chain uses TRBV6-5 with TRBJ1-1; D gene uncertain. This CDR3 spans 14 amino acids. The germline CDR1 and CDR2 sequences are MNHEY and SVGAGI. V was cut by 7 bases and J by 0 bases, with 12 bases left in between. This chain's CDR3 is CASTQSPMNTEAFF. The CDR3, as DNA: TGTGCCAGCACCCAATCCCCCATGAACACTGAAGCTTTCTTT.

V and J are TRBV19 and TRBJ1-5, with 7 bases identical to TRBD1. V lost 4 bases to trimming and J lost 5 bases; unmatched junction nucleotides: 8. The CDR3 covers 15 residues. Germline loops: CDR1 LNHDA, CDR2 SQIVND (reference sequence). The DNA for the CDR3 is TGTGCCAGTAGTAAGCCCGCCAGGGGGTATCAGCCCCAGCATTTT. The encoded protein is CASSKPARGYQPQHF.

The V call is TRBV9, the J call TRBJ2-7; weak D call: TRBD2 (6 bases). The CDR3 has 13 residues. Trimming shortened V by 0 bases and J by 6 bases, and 10 bases separated the two germline ends. Looked up from germline, CDR1 is SGDLS and CDR2 is YYNGEE. The CDR3 nucleotides are TGTGCCAGCAGCGTAGAAGGAGGGCTCGAGCAGTACTTC. It translates to CASSVEGGLEQYF.

The V call is TRBV7-3, the J call TRBJ2-7, with 7 bases aligning to TRBD1. The germline gives CDR1 SGHTA, CDR2 FQGTGA. Germline trimming cut 4 bases from V and 3 bases from J; bases unmatched to any gene: 3. This CDR3 is built from 13 residues. The CDR3 DNA follows: TGTGCCAGCAGCTCTTGGACAGGCTACGAGCAGTACTTC. Encoded protein: CASSSWTGYEQYF.

With regard to this clone: At the DNA level, this CDR3 is encoded by other sequences in the same sample as well. The CDR3 protein is CASSLGTSGVTDTQYF. As DNA, the CDR3 is TGCGCCAGCAGCCTCGGGACTAGCGGAGTCACAGATACGCAGTATTTT. The V call is TRBV5-1, the J call TRBJ2-3; 11 bases match TRBD2. V lost 4 bases, J lost 2 bases, and 6 bases stayed unmatched. The CDR3 sequence is 16 residues long. The germline V gene encodes CDR1 SGHRS and CDR2 YFSETQ.

The chain combines TRBV7-9 with TRBJ1-3; D unclear. The germline V and J ends were trimmed by 5 bases and 4 bases, with 24 bases remaining between them. Germline V gene sequence: CDR1 SEHNR, CDR2 FQNEAQ (reference sequence). The CDR3 contains 18 residues. The CDR3 sequence is CASSTGWGGTAEGNTIYF. In nucleotides, the CDR3 is TGTGCCAGCAGCACTGGTTGGGGAGGAACGGCCGAAGGAAACACCATATATTTT.

V is TRBV9 and J is TRBJ1-1; TRBD1 matches 9 bases. The ends lost 4 bases at V and 8 bases at J; junction bases unmatched: 9. From germline, CDR1 is SGDLS and CDR2 YYNGEE. The CDR3 runs to 14 residues. Here the CDR3 reads CASSPTGQGNEAFF. CDR3 coding DNA: TGTGCCAGCAGCCCCACGGGACAGGGTAACGAAGCTTTCTTT. The whole variable domain, filled in from reference TRBV9 and TRBJ1-1, reads DSGVTQTPKHLITATGQRVTLRCSPRSGDLSVYWYQQSLDQGLQFLIQYYNGEERAKGNILERFSAQQFPDLHSELNLSSLELGDSALYFCASSPTGQGNEAFFGQGTRLTVV.

The V call is TRBV5-1, the J call TRBJ2-2, with a possible D match to TRBD1 (5 bases). V shed 4 bases and J shed 4 bases, with 8 bases lying between them. Germline CDR1 is SGHRS and CDR2 is YFSETQ. The CDR3 spans 13 residues. CDR3 amino acids: CASSGAVTGELFF. In DNA form, the CDR3 reads TGCGCCAGCAGCGGGGCGGTCACCGGGGAGCTGTTTTTT. Variable domain in full (rest from reference TRBV5-1 and TRBJ2-2): KAGVTQTPRYLIKTRGQQVTLSCSPISGHRSVSWYQQTPGQGLQFLFEYFSETQRNKGNFPGRFSGRQFSNSRSEMNVSTLELGDSALYLCASSGAVTGELFFGEGSRLTVL.

The chain employs TRBV11-3 and TRBJ2-2; weak D call: TRBD2 (6 bases). This CDR3 is 15 amino acids long. V lost 5 bases and J lost 2, with 12 bases in between. Germline CDR1 reads SGHNT; CDR2 reads YENEEA. CDR3 residues: CASSPAAGNTGELFF. The CDR3 DNA follows: TGTGCCAGCAGCCCAGCGGCGGGAAACACCGGGGAGCTGTTTTTT.

V and J are TRBV6-5 and TRBJ2-1; unclear D gene. Trimming pared 5 bases from V and 7 bases from J, leaving 12 bases between. Looked up from germline, CDR1 is MNHEY and CDR2 is SVGAGI. The CDR3 spans 13 residues. The CDR3 nucleotides are TGTGCCAGCAGTCGCCGACAATTAAATGAGCAGTTCTTC. Protein: CASSRRQLNEQFF.

For the CDR3, the DNA is TGTGCCAGCAGTTATGGGGCCTCCCAAAATGGCTACACCTTC. Translated: CASSYGASQNGYTF. The chain recombines TRBV28 with TRBJ1-2; a weak D match, TRBD1 (5 bases). Trimming stripped 4 bases from V and 6 bases from J, with 15 bases between. The CDR3 sequence is 14 residues long. Per germline, CDR1 MDHEN and CDR2 SYDVKM.

The rearrangement joins TRBV6-1 to TRBJ2-3; D is possibly TRBD1 (7 bases). V was pared by 5 bases and J by 3 bases, with 12 bases between. The CDR3 has 14 amino acids. Germline CDR1 MNHNS, CDR2 SASEGT. The CDR3 DNA is TGTGCCAGCAGTTCCAGGGGGGAGACAGATACGCAGTATTTT. Amino acid sequence: CASSSRGETDTQYF.

This chain uses TRBV13 with TRBJ2-1; the D gene is possibly TRBD1 (5 bases). V shed 2 bases and J shed 3 bases, with 5 bases lying between them. Germline assignment: CDR1 PRHDT and CDR2 FYEKMQ (reference sequence). The CDR3 has 13 amino acids. The CDR3 DNA reads as TGTGCCAGCAGCTTAAGGGGCTACAATGAGCAGTTCTTC. Translating gives CASSLRGYNEQFF.

The genes are TRBV10-3 and TRBJ1-1, with 7 bases fitting TRBD1. The J segment lost 1 base and the V segment lost 5 bases, leaving 10 bases of the junction unmatched. This CDR3 is built from 16 residues. Germline V lookup: CDR1 ENHRY, CDR2 SYGVKD. CDR3 residues: CAISPMTGQANTEAFF. The DNA of the CDR3 is TGTGCCATCAGTCCCATGACCGGACAGGCGAACACTGAAGCTTTCTTT.